The sample holds a few counts of the clone carrying this T cell receptor (beta chain). Its antigen is unidentified. The data originate from a study of blood T cells in healthy people across ages. Findings and caveats of the study: No conclusive comparison of naive versus antigen-experienced cells was possible with unsorted PBMCs. Diversity of TCR beta per million T cells declined in a roughly linear way with age.

Combining a sample-barcoded 5' primer with a J-beta primer mix, a second PCR ran for roughly 6 to 12 cycles. A template-switch adaptor that had 12 random nucleotides put a tag on each cDNA molecule. From the 5' RACE reads, TCRdb called clonotypes with MiXCR, one entry per CDR3 protein. The sample contains roughly 700,000 distinct CDR3 sequences, 49% of which appear only once. The CDR3 totals 16 residues. V was pared by 1 base and J by 8 bases, with 9 bases of the junction left unmatched. From germline, CDR1 is LNHNV and CDR2 YYDKDF (reference sequence). The sample, roughly 9.5 milliliters of peripheral blood, was drawn from each donor.

The J gene is TRBJ2-7, the V gene TRBV15; 12 positions agree with TRBD2. The specimen was blood. The TCR sequence derives from a woman aged 55-70 years in good health. The DNA of the CDR3 is TGTGCCACCAGCAGAGGGGGAAGGACTAGCGGGATTAAGCAGTACTTC. Translated, it gives CATSRGGRTSGIKQYF.